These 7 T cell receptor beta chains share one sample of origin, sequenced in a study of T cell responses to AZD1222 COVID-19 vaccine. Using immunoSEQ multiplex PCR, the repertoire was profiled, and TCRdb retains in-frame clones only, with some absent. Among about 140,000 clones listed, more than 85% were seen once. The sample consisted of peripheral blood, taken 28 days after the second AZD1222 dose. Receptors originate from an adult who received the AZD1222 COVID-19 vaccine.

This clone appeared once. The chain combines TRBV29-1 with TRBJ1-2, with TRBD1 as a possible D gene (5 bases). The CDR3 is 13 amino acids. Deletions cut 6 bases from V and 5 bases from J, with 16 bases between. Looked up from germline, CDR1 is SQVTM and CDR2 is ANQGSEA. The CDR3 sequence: CSVRDGIGYGYTF. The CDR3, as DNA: TGCAGCGTACGGGACGGGATTGGATATGGCTACACCTTC.

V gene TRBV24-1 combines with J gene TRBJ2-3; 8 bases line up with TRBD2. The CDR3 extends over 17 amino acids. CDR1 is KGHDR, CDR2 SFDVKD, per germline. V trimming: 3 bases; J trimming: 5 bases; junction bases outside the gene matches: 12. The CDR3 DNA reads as TGTGCCACCAGTGATCCCCCTACTCTGCGGGGGGAAGATACGCAGTATTTT. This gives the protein CATSDPPTLRGEDTQYF.

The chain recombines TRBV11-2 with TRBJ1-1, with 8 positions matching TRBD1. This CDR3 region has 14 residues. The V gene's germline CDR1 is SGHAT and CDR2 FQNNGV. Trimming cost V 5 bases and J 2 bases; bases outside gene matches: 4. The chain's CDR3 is CASSRGQVNTEAFF. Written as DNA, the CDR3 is TGTGCCAGCAGCCGGGGACAGGTTAACACTGAAGCTTTCTTT.

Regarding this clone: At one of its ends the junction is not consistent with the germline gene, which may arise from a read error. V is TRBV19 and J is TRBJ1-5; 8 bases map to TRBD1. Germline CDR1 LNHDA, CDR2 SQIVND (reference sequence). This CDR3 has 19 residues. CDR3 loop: CASIGMGIIGDRLNRPQHF. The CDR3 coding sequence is TGTGCCAGTATCGGCATGGGAATCATCGGGGACAGGTTAAATCGGCCCCAGCATTTT.

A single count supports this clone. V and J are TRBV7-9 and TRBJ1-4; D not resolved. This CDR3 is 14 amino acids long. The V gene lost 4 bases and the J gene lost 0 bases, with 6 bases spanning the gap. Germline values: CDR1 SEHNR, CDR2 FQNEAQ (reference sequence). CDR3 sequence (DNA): TGTGCCAGCAGCTCACGATCAACTAATGAAAAACTGTTTTTT. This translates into CASSSRSTNEKLFF.

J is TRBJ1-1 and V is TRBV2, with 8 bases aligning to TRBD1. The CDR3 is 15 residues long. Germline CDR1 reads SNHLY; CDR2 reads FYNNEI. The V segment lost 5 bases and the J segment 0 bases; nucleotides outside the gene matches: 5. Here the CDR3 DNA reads TGTGCCAGCAGTCAAACCAGGGGGCTGAACACTGAAGCTTTCTTT. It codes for CASSQTRGLNTEAFF. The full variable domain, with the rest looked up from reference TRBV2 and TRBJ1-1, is EPEVTQTPSHQVTQMGQEVILRCVPISNHLYFYWYRQILGQKVEFLVSFYNNEISEKSEIFDDQFSVERPDGSNFTLKIRSTKLEDSAMYFCASSQTRGLNTEAFFGQGTRLTVV.

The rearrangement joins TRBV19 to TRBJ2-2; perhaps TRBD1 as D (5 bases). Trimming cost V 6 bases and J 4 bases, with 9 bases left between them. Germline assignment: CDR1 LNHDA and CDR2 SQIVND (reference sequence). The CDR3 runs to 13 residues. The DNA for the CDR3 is TGTGCCAGTAGGACAGCCCTCACCGGGGAGCTGTTTTTT. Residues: CASRTALTGELFF.